This entry lists 7 T cell receptor beta chains sequenced from one sample in a study of T cells and Merkel cell carcinoma outcomes. Clones were sequenced by immunoSEQ multiplex PCR, and TCRdb holds only the in-frame ones, with some missing. The sample has fewer than 2,000 clones, 75% to 95% seen once. The sequencing sample was made of tumor tissue from Merkel cell carcinoma. Source of these receptors: a human donor with Merkel cell carcinoma.

V is TRBV29-1 and J is TRBJ1-1, with D perhaps matching TRBD1 (5 bases). The CDR3 runs 11 residues. V was cut by 5 bases and J by 1 base, with 5 bases left in between. Germline V lookup: CDR1 SQVTM, CDR2 ANQGSEA. The CDR3 DNA is TGCAGCGTTCAGGGGAACACTGAAGCTTTCTTT. It is translated as CSVQGNTEAFF.

V is TRBV6-1 and J is TRBJ1-5, with TRBD1 identical over 10 bases. This CDR3 spans 15 amino acids. Germline values: CDR1 MNHNS, CDR2 SASEGT. V shed 7 bases and J 4 bases; nucleotides not matched to a gene: 7. As DNA, the CDR3 is TGTGCCAGCACTAAGGACAGGGGGATTAATCAGCCCCAGCATTTT. Translating gives CASTKDRGINQPQHF.

This clone was seen only once. The chain employs TRBV30 and TRBJ1-2; D gene unclear. The CDR3 contains 14 residues. Trimming left V 0 bases short and J 4 bases short, with 12 bases between. Germline V CDR1 and CDR2: GTSNPN, SVGIG (reference sequence). This chain's CDR3 is CAWSVTRSSYGYTF. CDR3 DNA: TGTGCCTGGAGTGTAACCCGATCCTCCTATGGCTACACCTTC.

The CDR3 DNA sequence: TGTGCCAGCAGCTTAGTATCGGGGATCCTCCCGGTCGAGCAGTACTTC. Its translation is CASSLVSGILPVEQYF. This rearrangement joins TRBV5-4 to TRBJ2-7, with D maybe TRBD2 (5 bases). V was shortened by 2 bases and J by 6 bases, with 21 bases between the two germline ends. Germline values: CDR1 SGHNT, CDR2 YYREEE (reference sequence). The CDR3 extends over 16 amino acids.

The rearrangement joins TRBV7-2 to TRBJ2-7, with TRBD2 identical over 7 bases. Germline loops: CDR1 SGHTA, CDR2 FQGNSA. V was pared by 6 bases and J by 1 base, with 9 bases of the junction left unmatched. The CDR3 is 15 amino acids. In DNA, the CDR3 is TGTGCCAGCAGTACCCTTCCGGGGGGATCCTACGAGCAGTACTTC. As protein: CASSTLPGGSYEQYF.

The CDR3 loop is CASSPVEAYNEKLFF. CDR3 nucleotides: TGTGCCAGTAGTCCAGTGGAGGCCTATAATGAAAAACTGTTTTTT. The chain has TRBV19 and TRBJ1-4; D unresolved. Trimming took 5 bases from V and 4 from J, leaving 14 bases between them. This CDR3 region has 15 residues. Germline V gene lookup returns CDR1 LNHDA and CDR2 SQIVND (reference sequence). Complete variable domain (other parts from reference TRBV19 and TRBJ1-4): DGGITQSPKYLFRKEGQNVTLSCEQNLNHDAMYWYRQDPGQGLRLIYYSQIVNDFQKGDIAEGYSVSREKKESFPLTVTSAQKNPTAFYLCASSPVEAYNEKLFFGSGTQLSVL.

V usage is TRBV5-1 and J usage is TRBJ1-1; 7 positions match TRBD1. Unmatched junction bases numbered 9, after V lost 3 bases and J lost 1 base. Looked up from germline, CDR1 is SGHRS and CDR2 is YFSETQ. The CDR3 length is 16 residues. CDR3 DNA sequence: TGCGCCAGCAGCTCTGGACAGGCGCAGCGGAACACTGAAGCTTTCTTT. It encodes CASSSGQAQRNTEAFF.